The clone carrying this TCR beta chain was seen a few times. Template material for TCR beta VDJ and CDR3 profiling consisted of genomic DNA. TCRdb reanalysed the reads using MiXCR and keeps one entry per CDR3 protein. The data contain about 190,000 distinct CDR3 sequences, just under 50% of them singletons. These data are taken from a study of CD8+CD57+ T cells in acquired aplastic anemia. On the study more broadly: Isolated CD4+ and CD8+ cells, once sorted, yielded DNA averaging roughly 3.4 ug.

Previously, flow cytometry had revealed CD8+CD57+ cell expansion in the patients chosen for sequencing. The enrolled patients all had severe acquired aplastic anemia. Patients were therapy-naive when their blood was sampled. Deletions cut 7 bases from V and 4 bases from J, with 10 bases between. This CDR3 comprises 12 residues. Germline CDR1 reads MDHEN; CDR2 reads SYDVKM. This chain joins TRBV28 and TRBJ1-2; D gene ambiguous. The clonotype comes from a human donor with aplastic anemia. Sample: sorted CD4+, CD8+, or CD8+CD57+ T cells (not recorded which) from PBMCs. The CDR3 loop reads CASNWSAYGYTF. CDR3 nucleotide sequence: TGTGCCAGCAATTGGAGTGCCTATGGCTACACCTTC.